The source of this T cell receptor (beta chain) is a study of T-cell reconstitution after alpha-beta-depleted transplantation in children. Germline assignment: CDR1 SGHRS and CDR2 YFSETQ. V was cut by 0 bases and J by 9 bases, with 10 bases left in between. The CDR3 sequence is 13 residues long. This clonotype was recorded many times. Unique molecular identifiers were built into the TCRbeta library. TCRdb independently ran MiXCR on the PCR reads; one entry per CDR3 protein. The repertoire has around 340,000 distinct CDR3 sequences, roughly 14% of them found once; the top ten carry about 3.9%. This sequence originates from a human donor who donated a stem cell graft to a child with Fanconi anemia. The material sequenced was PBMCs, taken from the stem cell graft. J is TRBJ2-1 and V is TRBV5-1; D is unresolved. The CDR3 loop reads CASSLDGVGEQFF. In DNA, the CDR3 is TGCGCCAGCAGCTTGGATGGGGTAGGTGAGCAGTTCTTC.